Sequencing of this T cell receptor (beta chain) was carried out in a study of T cell responses to AZD1222 COVID-19 vaccine. This clone has more than one count but fewer than ten. Using immunoSEQ multiplex PCR, the repertoire was profiled, and TCRdb retains in-frame clones only, with some absent. The profile shows about 96,000 clones, roughly 90% of them singletons. The CDR3 runs 15 residues. CDR1 and CDR2 (germline): KGHDR, SFDVKD. Trimming took 2 bases from V and 12 from J; bases not matched to a gene: 11. The material sequenced was peripheral blood, taken on day 0 of AZD1222 vaccination. The J gene is TRBJ2-1, the V gene TRBV24-1; 8 bases fit TRBD2. This receptor was taken from an adult in good health. In DNA, the CDR3 is TGTGCCACCAGTGATTCCCCTAGCGGGTGGGCGGGGCAGTTCTTC. Translating gives CATSDSPSGWAGQFF.